What follows are 17 T cell receptor beta chains derived from one specimen sequenced in a study of T cell changes during pregnancy in multiple sclerosis. Here immunoSEQ multiplex PCR was the method, and the copy in TCRdb shows in-frame clones only, minus some. In the table there are approximately 70,000 clones, 92% of which are singletons. Sequencing was performed on peripheral blood, taken in the second trimester of pregnancy. The receptors were gathered from a female donor in good health, enrolled as a control in a pregnancy study.

V and J are TRBV10-3 and TRBJ1-2, with 7 bases that match TRBD1. Trimming removed 5 bases from V and 3 bases from J; junction bases left unmatched: 15. Germline V gene data show CDR1 as ENHRY and CDR2 as SYGVKD. The CDR3 spans 17 residues. CDR3: CAISKGQEKGEHYGYTF. The DNA for the CDR3 is TGTGCCATCAGTAAAGGACAGGAGAAGGGAGAGCACTATGGCTACACCTTC.

The V gene is TRBV7-7, the J gene TRBJ1-1; D possibly corresponds to TRBD1 (5 bases). CDR1 is SSHAT, CDR2 FNYEAQ, per germline (reference sequence). The CDR3 is 13 amino acids. V was pared by 4 bases and J by 1 base, with 7 bases between. As DNA, the CDR3 is TGTGCCAGCAGCTCAGACAGGAACACTGAAGCTTTCTTT. Translating gives CASSSDRNTEAFF. Supplemented by reference TRBV7-7 and TRBJ1-1, the full variable domain reads GAGVSQSPRYKVTKRGQDVTLRCDPISSHATLYWYQQALGQGPEFLTYFNYEAQPDKSGLPSDRFSAERPEGSISTLTIQRTEQRDSAMYRCASSSDRNTEAFFGQGTRLTVV.

J is TRBJ2-2 and V is TRBV7-2; possibly TRBD1 for D (6 bases). Deletions cut 0 bases from V and 6 bases from J, with 11 bases between. This CDR3 region has 15 residues. Germline CDR1 reads SGHTA; CDR2 reads FQGNSA. DNA for the CDR3: TGTGCCAGCAGCTTAGCGTTCGCAGGGGCCGGGGAGCTGTTTTTT. Translated, it gives CASSLAFAGAGELFF.

The V and J genes are TRBV19 and TRBJ2-2; perhaps TRBD2 as D (6 bases). V was shortened by 6 bases and J by 0 bases, with 23 bases between the two germline ends. Germline lookup yields CDR1 LNHDA and CDR2 SQIVND (reference sequence). The CDR3 has 19 amino acids. The CDR3 sequence: CASSRAGWGPLANTGELFF. Here the CDR3 DNA reads TGTGCCAGTAGCAGGGCGGGATGGGGTCCACTCGCGAACACCGGGGAGCTGTTTTTT. Variable domain in full (rest from reference TRBV19 and TRBJ2-2): DGGITQSPKYLFRKEGQNVTLSCEQNLNHDAMYWYRQDPGQGLRLIYYSQIVNDFQKGDIAEGYSVSREKKESFPLTVTSAQKNPTAFYLCASSRAGWGPLANTGELFFGEGSRLTVL.

CDR3 residues: CASSEPSGRATSYEQYF. For the CDR3, the DNA is TGTGCCAGCAGTGAACCTAGCGGGAGGGCCACCTCCTACGAGCAGTACTTC. V and J are TRBV2 and TRBJ2-7; TRBD2 matches at 12 bases. The CDR3 covers 17 residues. Looked up from germline, CDR1 is SNHLY and CDR2 is FYNNEI. J lost 0 bases, V lost 2 bases, and 5 bases had no gene match.

CDR3 protein: CAVASRYNEQFF. Here the CDR3 DNA reads TGTGCCGTCGCTAGCCGGTACAATGAGCAGTTCTTC. The J gene is TRBJ2-1, the V gene TRBV28; maybe TRBD2 (5 bases). Trimming left V 11 bases short and J 4 bases short, with 12 bases between. The CDR3 sequence is 12 residues long. The germline V gene encodes CDR1 MDHEN and CDR2 SYDVKM.

The chain uses TRBV4-2 and TRBJ2-7, with unresolved D. The CDR3 contains 16 residues. The germline CDR1 and CDR2 sequences are LGHNA and YNFKEQ. V lost 0 bases, J lost 2 bases, and 14 bases lay in between. CDR3 nucleotide sequence: TGTGCCAGCAGCCAAGATAGGTATCAGGAAACCTACGAGCAGTACTTC. Translated: CASSQDRYQETYEQYF.

This rearrangement joins TRBV28 to TRBJ2-6; D possibly corresponds to TRBD1 (5 bases). Germline CDR1 MDHEN, CDR2 SYDVKM. This CDR3 spans 14 amino acids. The germline V and J ends were trimmed by 6 bases and 3 bases, with 9 bases remaining between them. The CDR3 sequence is CASRGQIGANVLTF. The CDR3 DNA reads as TGTGCCAGCAGGGGGCAAATTGGGGCCAACGTCCTGACTTTC.

The gene calls are TRBV28 and TRBJ2-7; D is possibly TRBD1 (6 bases). Germline CDR1 and CDR2: MDHEN and SYDVKM. Trimming stripped 7 bases from V and 3 bases from J, with 16 bases between. The CDR3 covers 14 residues. As DNA, the CDR3 is TGTGCCAGCACTCAAGGACAGACAATCTACGAGCAGTACTTC. Amino acid sequence: CASTQGQTIYEQYF.

The genes are TRBV28 and TRBJ2-3; 9 bases are shared with TRBD1. The CDR3 contains 16 residues. Germline values: CDR1 MDHEN, CDR2 SYDVKM. Germline trimming cut 5 bases from V and 3 bases from J; bases unmatched to any gene: 9. CDR3 DNA: TGTGCCAGCAGTACAACCGGGACAGGGTATACAGATACGCAGTATTTT. Translating gives CASSTTGTGYTDTQYF.

The rearrangement uses TRBV9 and TRBJ2-7, with TRBD2 identical over 7 bases. The V gene end was trimmed by 1 base and the J gene end by 6 bases; junction bases not matched to a gene: 10. Germline V gives CDR1 SGDLS, CDR2 YYNGEE. The CDR3 covers 15 residues. The CDR3 sequence: CASSVRVGRGAEQYF. The DNA for the CDR3 is TGTGCCAGCAGCGTACGGGTTGGGAGGGGCGCCGAGCAGTACTTC.

CDR3: CASSSRGGTYEQYF. CDR3 nucleotide sequence: TGCGCCAGCAGCTCCCGGGGGGGCACGTACGAGCAGTACTTC. The chain recombines TRBV5-1 with TRBJ2-7; 8 nucleotides align to TRBD2. The V gene end was trimmed by 3 bases and the J gene end by 4 bases; junction bases not matched to a gene: 6. CDR3 length equals 14 residues. Germline lookup yields CDR1 SGHRS and CDR2 YFSETQ.

V gene TRBV5-6 combines with J gene TRBJ2-3, with D maybe TRBD2 (5 bases). The CDR3 covers 14 residues. Germline V gene data show CDR1 as SGHDT and CDR2 as YYEEEE. The ends were cut back, 0 bases at V and 2 bases at J, with 7 bases in the middle. CDR3 coding DNA: TGTGCCAGCAGCTTGGGGACTCCCACAGATACGCAGTATTTT. This sequence encodes CASSLGTPTDTQYF.

As concerns this clone: This same CDR3 is encoded by further DNA sequences in the sample. In DNA, the CDR3 is TGTGCCAGCAGCTTTACTAGCGGGAGTTACGAGCAGTACTTC. Its translation: CASSFTSGSYEQYF. V usage is TRBV5-4 and J usage is TRBJ2-7, with 11 bases aligning to TRBD2. Germline loops: CDR1 SGHNT, CDR2 YYREEE (reference sequence). The CDR3 sequence is 14 residues long. V lost 2 bases and J lost 4; bases outside the gene matches: 2.

V and J are TRBV2 and TRBJ2-5; no firm D call. V lost 11 bases and J 7 bases, leaving 17 bases between the germline ends. The germline CDR1 and CDR2 sequences are SNHLY and FYNNEI. This CDR3 is built from 12 residues. The CDR3 loop is CAGLKETRTQYF. CDR3 DNA sequence: TGTGCCGGCCTGAAGGAGACGAGGACCCAGTACTTC.

The chain couples TRBV28 to TRBJ2-1; TRBD2 agrees at 9 bases. The CDR3 covers 11 residues. Germline CDR1 is MDHEN and CDR2 is SYDVKM. CDR3: CAASSGTQQFF. As DNA, the CDR3 is TGTGCAGCGTCTAGCGGGACTCAGCAGTTCTTC.

The chain recombines TRBV6-1 with TRBJ1-5, with D maybe TRBD1 (6 bases). From germline, CDR1 is MNHNS and CDR2 SASEGT. With 2 bases removed from V and 11 bases from J, the gap between germline ends came to 10 bases. This CDR3 has 12 residues. CDR3 DNA sequence: TGTGCCAGCAGTGAAAACGACAGGTCCCAGCATTTT. Protein: CASSENDRSQHF.